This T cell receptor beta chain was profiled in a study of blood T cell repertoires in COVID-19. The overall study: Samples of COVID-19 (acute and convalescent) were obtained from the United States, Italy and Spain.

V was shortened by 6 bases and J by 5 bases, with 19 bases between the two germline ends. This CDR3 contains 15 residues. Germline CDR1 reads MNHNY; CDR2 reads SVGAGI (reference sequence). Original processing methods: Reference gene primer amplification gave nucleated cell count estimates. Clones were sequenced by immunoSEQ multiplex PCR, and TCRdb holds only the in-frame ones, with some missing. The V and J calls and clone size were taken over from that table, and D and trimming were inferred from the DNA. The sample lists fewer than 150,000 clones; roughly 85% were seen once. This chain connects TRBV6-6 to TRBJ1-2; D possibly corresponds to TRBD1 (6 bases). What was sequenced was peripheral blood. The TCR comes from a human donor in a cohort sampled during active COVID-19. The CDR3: CASSRGGQGAYGYTF. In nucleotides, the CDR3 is TGTGCCAGCAGCCGGGGGGGACAAGGGGCTTATGGCTACACCTTC.